Listed below are T cell receptor beta chains from one sample, sequenced in a study of cytomegalovirus exposure and HLA in healthy donors. Clones were read by immunoSEQ multiplex PCR, and TCRdb kept only the in-frame ones, dropping some. This table holds some 100,000 clones, 65% to 80% found once. Material for sequencing was PBMCs. Receptors originate from a man aged 40-50 years in good health and CMV-seropositive. CDR3s include the opening cysteine and the closing phenylalanine or tryptophan. D genes are given only for firm matches. Some rows have no size entry. The others give once, few or many, or a class for an expanded clone.

D gene	clone size	V gene	J gene	CDR3 protein	CDR3 DNA
-	-	TRBV2	TRBJ2-4	CASSRLVENSQYF	TGTGCCAGCAGCCGACTAGTTGAAAACAGTCAGTACTTC
TRBD2	-	TRBV15	TRBJ2-7	CATSRDRTGGPSYEQYF	TGTGCCACCAGCAGAGATAGGACGGGGGGTCCCTCCTACGAGCAGTACTTC
TRBD1	-	TRBV28	TRBJ2-7	CASSPTGTGGLYEQYF	TGTGCCAGCAGTCCGACCGGGACAGGGGGCTTGTACGAGCAGTACTTC
-	-	TRBV5-1	TRBJ2-7	CASSPPGMTGTSYEQYF	TGCGCCAGCAGCCCCCCGGGGATGACAGGGACTTCCTACGAGCAGTACTTC
-	-	TRBV7-9	TRBJ1-2	CSSSLGLYGYTF	TGTTCCAGCAGCTTAGGACTCTATGGCTACACCTTC
-	-	TRBV4-2	TRBJ2-3	CASSQERRGVDTQYF	TGTGCCAGCAGCCAGGAGAGACGCGGGGTCGATACGCAGTATTTT
TRBD1	few	TRBV30	TRBJ1-2	CAWRPRQGFFYGYTF	TGTGCCTGGAGGCCCCGACAGGGCTTTTTCTATGGCTACACCTTC
-	-	TRBV6-5	TRBJ1-1	CASSYLGAGTEAFF	TGTGCCAGCAGTTATTTGGGGGCCGGCACTGAAGCTTTCTTT
-	-	TRBV7-3	TRBJ2-6	CASSLGDSSGANVLTF	TGTGCCAGCAGCTTAGGTGACAGCTCTGGGGCCAACGTCCTGACTTTC
TRBD1	-	TRBV6-5	TRBJ2-7	CASRTGTGPLYEQYF	TGTGCCAGCAGAACTGGGACAGGTCCCCTCTACGAGCAGTACTTC
TRBD2	-	TRBV29-1	TRBJ2-7	CSVRTVAGASYEQYF	TGCAGCGTCCGAACGGTAGCGGGGGCGAGTTACGAGCAGTACTTC
-	-	TRBV25-1	TRBJ1-5	CASSEGLGPQHF	TGTGCCAGCAGTGAGGGGCTTGGGCCCCAGCATTTT
-	once	TRBV5-1	TRBJ1-1	CASSLGTANTEAFF	TGCGCCAGCAGCTTGGGGACAGCGAACACTGAAGCTTTCTTT
-	-	TRBV5-1	TRBJ2-5	CASSTGVGGLETQYF	TGCGCCAGCAGCACTGGAGTGGGGGGGCTTGAGACCCAGTACTTC
TRBD2	-	TRBV4-3	TRBJ2-1	CASSPGSSGGGSEQFF	TGCGCCAGCAGCCCTGGGAGTAGCGGGGGGGGAAGTGAGCAGTTCTTC
-	-	TRBV5-5	TRBJ2-7	CASSLDRFLSYEQYF	TGTGCCAGCAGCCTGGACAGATTTCTTTCCTACGAGCAGTACTTC
-	-	TRBV25-1	TRBJ2-7	CASSEARALYF	TGTGCCAGCAGTGAAGCCAGGGCGCTGTACTTC
-	-	TRBV6-5	TRBJ1-1	CASRLGQNTEAFF	TGTGCCAGCAGACTTGGACAAAACACTGAAGCTTTCTTT
-	-	TRBV5-8	TRBJ2-1	CASSLGTVSYNEQFF	TGTGCCAGCAGCTTGGGGACAGTATCCTACAATGAGCAGTTCTTC
-	-	TRBV28	TRBJ1-2	CASSPNTDYGYTF	TGTGCCAGCAGTCCGAACACAGATTATGGCTACACCTTC
-	-	TRBV18	TRBJ2-1	CASSPEQGASLNEQFF	TGTGCCAGCTCACCAGAGCAAGGGGCGTCTTTGAATGAGCAGTTCTTC
-	-	TRBV27	TRBJ1-5	CASSPRPRGGNQPQHF	TGTGCCAGCAGCCCTCGTCCCCGGGGGGGCAATCAGCCCCAGCATTTT
TRBD1	-	TRBV15	TRBJ1-4	CATSKRGQGVTNEKLFF	TGTGCCACCAGCAAGAGGGGACAGGGGGTTACTAATGAAAAACTGTTTTTT
-	-	TRBV2	TRBJ1-5	CASSTDRKGNQPQHF	TGTGCCAGCAGTACTGACAGGAAGGGCAATCAGCCCCAGCATTTT
TRBD1	-	TRBV4-1	TRBJ2-7	CASSQGQGKNYEQYF	TGCGCCAGCAGCCAAGGACAGGGGAAAAACTACGAGCAGTACTTC
-	many	TRBV6-4	TRBJ2-7	CASSDSGRAIDSYEQYF	TGTGCCAGCAGTGACTCGGGCAGGGCCATAGACTCCTACGAGCAGTACTTC
-	-	TRBV7-8	TRBJ1-6	CASKRPSSSPLHF	TGTGCCAGCAAGAGACCGTCTAGTTCACCCCTCCACTTT
-	-	TRBV7-2	TRBJ1-6	CASSLSGNNSPLHF	TGTGCCAGCAGCCTCTCAGGGAATAATTCACCCCTCCACTTT
TRBD1	-	TRBV29-1	TRBJ2-7	CSVEGGRGTAYEQYF	TGCAGCGTTGAAGGGGGCAGGGGGACAGCCTACGAGCAGTACTTC
TRBD2	-	TRBV4-3	TRBJ2-5	CASSQDRPGLAGGLQETQYF	TGCGCCAGCAGCCAAGATCGGCCGGGACTAGCGGGGGGGCTGCAAGAGACCCAGTACTTC
-	-	TRBV9	TRBJ2-1	CASSTRQSSSYNEQFF	TGTGCCAGCAGCACCCGACAGAGCAGCTCCTACAATGAGCAGTTCTTC
-	-	TRBV19	TRBJ1-2	CASSGGGGTWNYGYTF	TGTGCCAGTAGCGGGGGAGGAGGGACCTGGAACTATGGCTACACCTTC
TRBD1	once	TRBV25-1	TRBJ2-1	CASSEPPATGDSYNEQFF	TGTGCCAGCAGTGAACCCCCCGCGACAGGGGACTCCTACAATGAGCAGTTCTTC
TRBD1	-	TRBV10-3	TRBJ2-7	CAISGPSTGARSYEQYF	TGTGCCATCAGTGGCCCATCGACAGGGGCCCGCTCCTACGAGCAGTACTTC
TRBD2	-	TRBV19	TRBJ2-1	CASSKTSGSYNEQFF	TGTGCCAGTAGTAAAACTAGCGGATCCTACAATGAGCAGTTCTTC
-	-	TRBV6-6	TRBJ2-5	CASTLDSQETQYF	TGTGCCAGCACCCTAGACAGTCAAGAGACCCAGTACTTC
TRBD1	-	TRBV18	TRBJ2-2	CASSQDRVRGELFF	TGTGCCAGCTCTCAAGACAGGGTCCGCGGGGAGCTGTTTTTT
TRBD1	once	TRBV27	TRBJ2-1	CASSSTGTGFDNEQFF	TGTGCCAGCAGTTCCACCGGGACAGGGTTTGACAATGAGCAGTTCTTC
-	-	TRBV2	TRBJ2-3	CASSLVQFTDTQYF	TGTGCCAGCAGTCTGGTACAGTTCACAGATACGCAGTATTTT
TRBD1	few	TRBV27	TRBJ2-7	CASSASRTGNKGKQYF	TGTGCCAGCAGTGCCTCCCGGACAGGGAACAAAGGGAAGCAGTACTTC
-	-	TRBV27	TRBJ1-4	CASSFSGLSEKLFF	TGTGCCAGCAGTTTTTCCGGGTTAAGTGAAAAACTGTTTTTT
-	-	TRBV28	TRBJ2-2	CASREGATNTGELFF	TGTGCCAGCAGGGAGGGGGCGACGAACACCGGGGAGCTGTTTTTT
TRBD2	-	TRBV11-1	TRBJ2-7	CASHAGLPDSYEQYF	TGTGCCAGCCACGCGGGACTACCCGACTCCTACGAGCAGTACTTC
TRBD1	-	TRBV7-9	TRBJ2-7	CASSQSGQGARSSYEQYF	TGTGCCAGCAGCCAGAGTGGACAGGGGGCGAGGAGCTCCTACGAGCAGTACTTC
TRBD1	-	TRBV27	TRBJ1-4	CASSFGQGKLFF	TGTGCCAGCAGCTTCGGACAGGGAAAACTGTTTTTT
-	-	TRBV25-1	TRBJ1-6	CASSGPGGAGSPLHF	TGTGCCAGCAGTGGACCGGGGGGCGCGGGTTCACCCCTCCACTTT
-	few	TRBV7-3	TRBJ1-1	CASSLARGHTEAFF	TGTGCCAGCAGTTTAGCGCGGGGCCACACTGAAGCTTTCTTT
-	-	TRBV7-2	TRBJ1-2	CASSRAGDGYTF	TGTGCCAGCAGCCGGGCGGGGGATGGCTACACCTTC
-	once	TRBV7-3	TRBJ1-6	CASSLGGGSSYNSPLHF	TGTGCCAGCAGCTTGGGCGGGGGAAGCTCCTATAATTCACCCCTCCACTTT
-	-	TRBV4-3	TRBJ2-7	CASSQRFQEYEQYF	TGCGCCAGCAGCCAGAGATTCCAAGAATACGAGCAGTACTTC
TRBD1	-	TRBV6-4	TRBJ1-1	CASNWTGLNTEAFF	TGTGCCAGCAACTGGACAGGATTGAACACTGAAGCTTTCTTT